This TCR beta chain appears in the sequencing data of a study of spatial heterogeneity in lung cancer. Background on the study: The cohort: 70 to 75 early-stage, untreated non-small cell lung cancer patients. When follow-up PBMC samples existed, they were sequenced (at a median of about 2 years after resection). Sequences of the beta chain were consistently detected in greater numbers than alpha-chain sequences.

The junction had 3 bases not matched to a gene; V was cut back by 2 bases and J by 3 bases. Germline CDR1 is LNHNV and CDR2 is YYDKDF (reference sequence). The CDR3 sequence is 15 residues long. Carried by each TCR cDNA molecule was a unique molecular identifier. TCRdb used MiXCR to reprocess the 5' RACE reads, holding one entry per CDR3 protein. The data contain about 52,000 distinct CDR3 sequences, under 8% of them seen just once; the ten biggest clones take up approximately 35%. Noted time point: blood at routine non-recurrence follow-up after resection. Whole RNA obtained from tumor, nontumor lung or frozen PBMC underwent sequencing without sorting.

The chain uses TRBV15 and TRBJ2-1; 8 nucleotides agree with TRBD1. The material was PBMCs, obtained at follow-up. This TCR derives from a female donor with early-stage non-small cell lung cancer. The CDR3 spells CATSRQGAIYNEQFF. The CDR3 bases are TGTGCCACCAGCAGACAGGGGGCAATCTACAATGAGCAGTTCTTC.